This entry describes one T cell receptor beta chain. This clone's antigen is unknown. The junction shows a germline mismatch at one end, possibly a read error. This record comes from a study of cytomegalovirus exposure and HLA in healthy donors (dated by TCRdb to 2016 to 2017). About the full investigation: According to an earlier analysis of several hundred of the donors, about 180 million T cells yielded roughly 100 million unique TCR beta sequences and roughly 280 Gb of sequence data. Both class I and class II loci were covered by HLA typing, at four-digit resolution. An earlier analysis of around 580 of the donors used high-throughput TCR beta sequencing to judge whether each TCR beta V gene segment behaved as functional or pseudogenic. Rather than using new phenotypic data, the later analysis identified candidate immune exposures from TCR beta sequences and from how often those sequences occurred across donors. About 300 gigabases of sequencing data and 70 million to 100 million unique TCR sequences were included in an early release covering several hundred HLA-typed donors. Every discovery cohort repertoire had been produced on one sequencing platform. A later genetic analysis used genome-wide SNP genotypes for about 60% of the roughly 700 donors, treating that subset as a discovery cohort. Across under 500 genotyped donors of the cohort, an average of about 200,000 unique TCR beta nucleotide sequences per donor were sequenced, and about a sixth of those sequences were non-productive. The number of donors typed differed by locus, with about 629-640 for A, B, C, DRB1 and DQB1, around 520 for DQA1, approximately 580 for DPA1, and about 450 for DPB1. The study used immunosequencing to profile the T cell repertoires of approximately 690 subjects and linked those repertoires to cytomegalovirus serostatus. Donor age, sex, ethnicity and CMV serostatus were compiled together with the repertoire data. To predict cytomegalovirus infection status, the study combined high-throughput TCR immunosequencing, statistical association of individual TCRs with disease status, and machine learning. Of the 300 to 400 genotyped donors, approximately 80% fell in the genetic ancestry cluster associated with self-reported Caucasian donors. A later analysis re-examined previously published TCR beta repertoires from hundreds of donors and added high-resolution HLA genotyping to investigate patterns of TCR occurrence. Besides the first cohort of 666 subjects, a separate validation cohort made up of over 95 different subjects was used. The study aimed to test whether signatures of past pathogen exposure could be identified by cataloging public T cell receptors. A handful of DR-DQ haplotypes were handled as single units for association and clustering because linkage in the cohort was strong.

The cohort consisted of 600 or so healthy bone marrow donors. All cohort members were sampled while nominally healthy, although unrecorded immune exposures were likely present. The donor was CMV seronegative and belonged to the group of around 400 seronegative cohort members. A peripheral blood sample was collected from each donor, and TCR beta sequencing was performed on peripheral blood mononuclear cells. The Qiagen DNeasy Blood Extraction Kit was used to extract genomic DNA from the blood cell samples. Overall study results and their limits: A later genetic analysis reported fewer N-insertions in productive TCRs among donors in an Asian-associated ancestry cluster than the roughly 720-donor mean. The classifier was reported to diagnose cytomegalovirus status with high specificity and sensitivity in both the original cohort and the validation cohort. CMV serostatus was the only immune exposure information available for the cohort. The study listed around 160 TCR beta chains as associated with cytomegalovirus. In a later analysis, HLA-associated TCR beta chains showed more clonal expansion and lower generation probabilities than non-associated chains that were equally common. Because counts were too low, about 15 rarely observed V segments, including chromosome 9 orphons, were left out of the earlier analysis of 500 to 650 of the donors. In a later analysis, more than 15,000 TCR beta sequences were associated with specific HLA alleles at a false discovery rate of 0.05. A cluster of highly shared sequence variants was judged likely to represent a technical artifact of the sequencing pipeline. A further reported finding was that TCR beta sequences accurately predicted the HLA-A and HLA-B alleles for most subjects in the first cohort. In a later analysis, most CMV-associated TCR beta chains were found to appear HLA-restricted, with HLA associations seemingly driven largely by CMV exposure. Correlated functional status among segregating V segments might reflect linkage disequilibrium, but an unknown experimental factor could not be ruled out. An earlier analysis of approximately 530 of the donors showed that most TCR beta V segments appeared in productive rearrangements either about 90% or about 30% of the time, which broadly matched IMGT annotations. The cohort was sequenced for TCR beta chains only, and without alpha or paired-chain data the features that could be detected were limited. Presence/absence analyses assumed roughly uniform sequencing depth across donors, an assumption that may not hold. The 87-base-pair reads could not distinguish some IMGT-functional V segments, including TRBV6-2 and TRBV6-3, so those segments were excluded. Most TCR sequences were observed very rarely across donors, whereas some public TCRs were present in many individuals. According to a later analysis, TCR association rates differed among HLA loci, with DRB1 alleles showing the most associated TCRs and HLA-C alleles showing the fewest. It was suggested by the authors that the approach could potentially be generalized to other disease states and immunological phenotypes. When HLA alleles, especially DR and DQ, strongly co-occurred, TCR associations were difficult to assign to individual alleles. A few of the identified cytomegalovirus-associated TCR beta chains were confirmed in vitro to be specific for cytomegalovirus antigens. An association between a missense DCLRE1C variant and V-gene and J-gene trimming of TCR beta chains was found in a later genetic analysis and replicated in an independent cohort. In a later analysis, several top co-occurrence clusters were reported to appear linked to parvovirus B19, influenza, CMV and Epstein-Barr virus. HLA typing was unavailable for some donors at each locus, so association tests used only the typed subset.

The CDR3 goes from the cysteine to the phenylalanine over 15 residues. Of all the DNA, just the CDR3 is kept, 45 bases in frame from base 1. Reading the germline V gene (reference sequence) gives CDR1 SEHNR and CDR2 FQNEAQ. Libraries were constructed by the immunoSEQ multiplex PCR assay. A mixture of 60 forward primers for TCR Vbeta segments and 13 reverse primers for TCR Jbeta segments was used in the multiplex PCR. A multiplex PCR assay on genomic DNA amplified the CDR3 region of rearranged TCR beta genes. On the Illumina HiSeq System, the amplified TCR beta libraries were sequenced as 87-base-pair reads. As for the authors' bioinformatics: A later analysis tallied 75 million to 95 million unique TCR beta chains across the 666 repertoires, and about 10 million of those chains were shared by two or more donors. To remove PCR and sequencing errors, raw reads were error-corrected and collapsed into unique sequences using a nearest-neighbor algorithm that merged closely related sequences. V, D and J gene segments were assigned by aligning CDR3 sequences to IMGT reference sequences. For a sequence to be retained, a match of at least six nucleotides to both a V gene segment and a J gene segment was required. Rearrangements were classified as productive when the CDR3 lacked stop codons and remained in frame with V and J, and all other rearrangements were classified as non-productive. CDR3 was defined according to IMGT convention as the region running from the second conserved V-encoded cysteine to the conserved J-encoded phenylalanine. In an earlier analysis of around 600 of the donors, sequences lacking an unambiguous match to a single V gene segment were excluded. In an earlier analysis of more than 500 of the donors, a V segment was called functional when productive rearrangements were above 56.7%, and segregating when the standard deviation between donors exceeded 5%. To diagnose cytomegalovirus status from the catalog of TCR beta chain sequences, a statistical classification framework was built. In a later analysis, V and J genes were assigned by comparing TCR nucleotide sequences against IMGT/GENE-DB human TR gene sequences. In a later analysis, CDR3 sequences and most-parsimonious VDJ recombination scenarios were assigned using the TCRdist pipeline. A later analysis defined each TCR beta chain by its CDR3 amino acid sequence plus V-gene family, and excluded reads lacking a unique V-gene family. In a later analysis, 450 to 600 highly shared, low-generation-probability nucleotide sequences were removed to address suspected cross-contamination and a sequencing artifact. A later analysis calculated a clonal expansion index for each public chain from normalized within-repertoire ranks of inferred template counts. Generation probabilities in a later analysis came from a VDJ recombination model fitted to out-of-frame rearrangements, and those results were checked against IGoR. In a later analysis, TCR-TCR, TCR-HLA and TCR-CMV co-occurrence was scored with hypergeometric tests, and a repertoire-size bias correction was applied to TCR pairs. A later analysis estimated false discovery rates by permuting HLA or CMV assignments 20 times. A later analysis grouped co-occurring TCRs with DBSCAN, adding TCRdist sequence similarity when clustering within HLA-allele-positive subsets. For co-occurrence clustering, repertoires with fewer than 30,000 or more than 120,000 public chains were excluded, along with five repertoires with anomalous nucleotide sharing. The source is immuneACCESS, and TCRdb retained only in-frame sequences with V and J called. Part of the clones is not carried over; for the studies checked, unresolved V genes explain less than half of this, and the remainder is unexplained. The V and J calls and the clone size are those of that table, but D and trimming were determined from the DNA. For this sample the table gives 100,000 to 150,000 clones, of which almost 85% were detected only once. The top ten clones comprise approximately 2.8% of the sample.

The source material was PBMCs. The sequence was obtained from a boy aged 2-9 years in good health and CMV-seronegative. The receptor chain draws on TRBV7-9 and TRBJ2-5; 8 nucleotides in the junction match TRBD2. The CDR3 is CSSSPLRGGKETQYF. Read as DNA, the sequence is TGTTCCAGCAGCCCGCTACGGGGGGGCAAAGAGACCCAGTACTTC.